This T cell receptor beta chain is from a study of cytomegalovirus exposure and HLA in healthy donors. On the study more broadly: Early release data held 80 million to 100 million unique TCRs from HLA-typed donors.

PCR used 60 Vbeta primers and 13 Jbeta primers. TCRdb's table, derived via immunoSEQ multiplex PCR, lists solely in-frame clones and lacks some. Of roughly 200,000 clones detected, nearly 80% appear once; the ten largest clones hold around 2.6%. Sequencing was done on a sample of PBMCs. The origin of this receptor is a female donor in good health and CMV-seronegative.

The CDR3 sequence is CASSLFWNTEAFF. CDR3 DNA sequence: TGTGCCAGCAGCTTGTTCTGGAACACTGAAGCTTTCTTT. The chain is built from TRBV5-5 and TRBJ1-1; D remains unclear. V lost 1 base and J 1 base, leaving 5 bases between the germline ends. Per the germline V gene, CDR1 is SGHKS and CDR2 is YYEKEE (reference sequence). CDR3 length: 13 residues.